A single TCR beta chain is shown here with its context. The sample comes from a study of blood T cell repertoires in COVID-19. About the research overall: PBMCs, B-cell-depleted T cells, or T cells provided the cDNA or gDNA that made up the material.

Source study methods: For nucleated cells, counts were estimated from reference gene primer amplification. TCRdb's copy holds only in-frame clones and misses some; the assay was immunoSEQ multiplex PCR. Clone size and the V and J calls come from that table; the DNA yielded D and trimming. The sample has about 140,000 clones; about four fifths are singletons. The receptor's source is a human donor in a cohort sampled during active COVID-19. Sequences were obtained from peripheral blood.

DNA of the CDR3: TGTGCCAGCAGCGTGGGACTACTGAGCACAGATACGCAGTATTTT. It translates to CASSVGLLSTDTQYF. The V and J genes are TRBV7-3 and TRBJ2-3; 7 bases line up with TRBD2. Germline-derived CDR1 and CDR2 are SGHTA and FQGTGA. The CDR3 has 15 amino acids. V lost 5 bases, J lost 0 bases, and 5 bases stayed unmatched. Filled out from reference TRBV7-3 and TRBJ2-3, the complete variable domain reads GAGVSQTPSNKVTEKGKYVELRCDPISGHTALYWYRQSLGQGPEFLIYFQGTGAADDSGLPNDRFFAVRPEGSVSTLKIQRTERGDSAVYLCASSVGLLSTDTQYFGPGTRLTVL.